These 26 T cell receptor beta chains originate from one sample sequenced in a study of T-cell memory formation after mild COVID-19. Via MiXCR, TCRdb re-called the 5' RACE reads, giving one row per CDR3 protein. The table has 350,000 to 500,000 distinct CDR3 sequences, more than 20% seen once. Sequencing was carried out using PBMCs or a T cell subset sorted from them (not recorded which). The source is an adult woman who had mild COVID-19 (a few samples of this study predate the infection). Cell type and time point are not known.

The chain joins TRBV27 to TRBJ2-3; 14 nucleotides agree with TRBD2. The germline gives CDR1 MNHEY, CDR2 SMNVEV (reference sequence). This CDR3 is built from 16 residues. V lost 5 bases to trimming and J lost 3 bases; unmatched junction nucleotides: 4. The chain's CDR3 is CASSTGLAGVTDTQYF. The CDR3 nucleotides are TGTGCCAGCAGTACGGGACTAGCGGGAGTGACAGATACGCAGTATTTT.

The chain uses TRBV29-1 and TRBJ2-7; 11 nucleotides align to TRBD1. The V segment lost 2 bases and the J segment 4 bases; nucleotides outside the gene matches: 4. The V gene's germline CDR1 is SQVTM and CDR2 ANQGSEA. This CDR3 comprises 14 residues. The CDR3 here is CSVELRDRGYEQYF. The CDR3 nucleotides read TGCAGCGTTGAACTCCGGGACAGGGGGTACGAGCAGTACTTC.

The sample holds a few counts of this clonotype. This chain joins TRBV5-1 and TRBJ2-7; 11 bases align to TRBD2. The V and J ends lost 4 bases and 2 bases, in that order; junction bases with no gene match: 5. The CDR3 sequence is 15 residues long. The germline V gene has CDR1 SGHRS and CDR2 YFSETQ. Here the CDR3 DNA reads TGCGCCAGCAGCCCCACTAGCGGGGGAACCTACGAGCAGTACTTC. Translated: CASSPTSGGTYEQYF.

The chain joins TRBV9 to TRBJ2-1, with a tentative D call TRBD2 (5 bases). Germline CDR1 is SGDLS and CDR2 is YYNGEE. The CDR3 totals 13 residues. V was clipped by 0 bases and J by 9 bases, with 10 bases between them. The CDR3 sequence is CASSVGAGSEQFF. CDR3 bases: TGTGCCAGCAGCGTAGGGGCGGGTAGTGAGCAGTTCTTC.

The CDR3 DNA follows: TGTGCCAGCAGCCACCTTAACAATGAGCAGTTCTTC. Amino acid sequence: CASSHLNNEQFF. The J gene is TRBJ2-1, the V gene TRBV7-8; no clear D. Germline CDR1 reads SGHVS; CDR2 reads FQNEAQ. This CDR3 region has 12 residues. V dropped 5 bases and J dropped 5 bases, with 7 bases sitting between them.

In nucleotides, the CDR3 is TGTGCCAGCAGTTACGCCTCCTCATGGTGGAGCTCCTACGAGCAGTACTTC. Translating it yields CASSYASSWWSSYEQYF. J is TRBJ2-7 and V is TRBV6-5; D call uncertain. CDR3 size: 17 residues. The V and J ends lost 2 bases and 0 bases respectively, with 17 bases between them. CDR1 and CDR2 from the germline V gene are MNHEY and SVGAGI.

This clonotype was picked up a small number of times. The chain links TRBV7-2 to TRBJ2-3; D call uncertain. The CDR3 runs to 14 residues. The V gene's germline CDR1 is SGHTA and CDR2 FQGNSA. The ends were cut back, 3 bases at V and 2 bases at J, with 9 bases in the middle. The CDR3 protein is CASSFSSLTDTQYF. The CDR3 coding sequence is TGTGCCAGCAGCTTCTCCAGTCTCACAGATACGCAGTATTTT.

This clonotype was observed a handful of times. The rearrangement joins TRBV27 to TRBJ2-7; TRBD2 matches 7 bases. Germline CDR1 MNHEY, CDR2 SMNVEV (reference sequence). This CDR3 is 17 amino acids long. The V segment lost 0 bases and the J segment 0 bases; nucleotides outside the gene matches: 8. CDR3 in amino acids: CASSLSITSENSYEQYF. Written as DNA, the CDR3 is TGTGCCAGCAGTTTATCGATAACTAGCGAAAACTCCTACGAGCAGTACTTC.

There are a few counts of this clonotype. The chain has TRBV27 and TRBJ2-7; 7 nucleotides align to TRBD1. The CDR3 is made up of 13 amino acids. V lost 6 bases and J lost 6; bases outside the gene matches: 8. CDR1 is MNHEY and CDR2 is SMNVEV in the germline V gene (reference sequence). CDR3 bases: TGTGCCAGCAGCTTCACAGGGGCCGGCGAGCAGTACTTC. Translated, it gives CASSFTGAGEQYF.

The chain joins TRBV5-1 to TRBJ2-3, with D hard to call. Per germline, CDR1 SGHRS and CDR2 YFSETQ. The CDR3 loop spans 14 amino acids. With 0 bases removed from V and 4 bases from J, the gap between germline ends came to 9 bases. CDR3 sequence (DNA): TGCGCCAGCAGCTTGGGTGAAGGTCCAGATACGCAGTATTTT. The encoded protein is CASSLGEGPDTQYF.

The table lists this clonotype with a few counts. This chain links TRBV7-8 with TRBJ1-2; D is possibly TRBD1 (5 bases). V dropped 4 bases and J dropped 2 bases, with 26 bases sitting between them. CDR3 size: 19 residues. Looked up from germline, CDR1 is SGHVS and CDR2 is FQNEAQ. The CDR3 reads CASSYHIPPVGAGNYGYTF. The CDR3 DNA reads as TGTGCCAGCAGCTATCATATTCCACCGGTCGGGGCCGGGAACTATGGCTACACCTTC.

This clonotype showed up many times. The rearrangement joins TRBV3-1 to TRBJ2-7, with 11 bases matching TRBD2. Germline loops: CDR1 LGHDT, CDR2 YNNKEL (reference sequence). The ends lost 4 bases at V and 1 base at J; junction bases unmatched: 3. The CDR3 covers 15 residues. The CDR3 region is CASSRSGGESYEQYF. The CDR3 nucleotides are TGTGCCAGCAGCCGTAGCGGGGGGGAATCCTACGAGCAGTACTTC.

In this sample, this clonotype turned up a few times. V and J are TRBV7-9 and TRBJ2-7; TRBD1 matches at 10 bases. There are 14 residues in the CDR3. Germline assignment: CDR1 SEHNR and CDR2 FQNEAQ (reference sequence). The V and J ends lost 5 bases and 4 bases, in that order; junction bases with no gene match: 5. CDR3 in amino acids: CASSRGTGDYEQYF. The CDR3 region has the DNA TGTGCCAGCAGCCGAGGGACAGGGGATTACGAGCAGTACTTC.

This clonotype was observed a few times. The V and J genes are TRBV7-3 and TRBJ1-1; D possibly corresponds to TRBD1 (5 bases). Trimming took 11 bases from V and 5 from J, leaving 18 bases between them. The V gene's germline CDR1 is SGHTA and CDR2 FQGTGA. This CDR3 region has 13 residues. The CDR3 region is CASSEIGGTEAFF. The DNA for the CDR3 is TGTGCCTCCAGTGAGATCGGGGGGACTGAAGCTTTCTTT. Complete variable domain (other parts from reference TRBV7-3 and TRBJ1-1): GAGVSQTPSNKVTEKGKYVELRCDPISGHTALYWYRQSLGQGPEFLIYFQGTGAADDSGLPNDRFFAVRPEGSVSTLKIQRTERGDSAVYLCASSEIGGTEAFFGQGTRLTVV.

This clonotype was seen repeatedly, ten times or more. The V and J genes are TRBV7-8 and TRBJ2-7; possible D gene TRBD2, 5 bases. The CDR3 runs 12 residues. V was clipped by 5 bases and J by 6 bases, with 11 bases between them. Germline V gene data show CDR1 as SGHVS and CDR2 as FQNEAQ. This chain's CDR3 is CASSQSGSEQYF. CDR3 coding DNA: TGTGCCAGCAGCCAGAGTGGGAGCGAGCAGTACTTC.

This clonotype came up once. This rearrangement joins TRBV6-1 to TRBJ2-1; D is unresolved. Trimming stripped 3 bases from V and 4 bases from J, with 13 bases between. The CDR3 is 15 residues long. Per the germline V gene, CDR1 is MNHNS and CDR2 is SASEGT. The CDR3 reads CASSEGILAYNEQFF. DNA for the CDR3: TGTGCCAGCAGTGAGGGTATATTGGCTTACAATGAGCAGTTCTTC.

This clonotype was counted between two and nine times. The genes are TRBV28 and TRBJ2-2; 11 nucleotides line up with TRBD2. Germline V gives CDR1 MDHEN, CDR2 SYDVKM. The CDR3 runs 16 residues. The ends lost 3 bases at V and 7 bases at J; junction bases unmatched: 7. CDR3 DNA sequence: TGTGCCAGCAGTTTTACCACCGGGACTAGCGGCGGGGAGCTGTTTTTT. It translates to CASSFTTGTSGGELFF.

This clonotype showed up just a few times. In DNA, the CDR3 is TGTGCCAGCAGCTTAGGAGCGGCCCGTAGCACCAATGAGCAGTTCTTC. Protein sequence: CASSLGAARSTNEQFF. This chain joins TRBV11-3 and TRBJ2-1, with TRBD2 as a possible D gene (5 bases). Trimming left V 1 base short and J 6 bases short, with 16 bases between. The CDR3 loop spans 16 amino acids. The germline V gene encodes CDR1 SGHNT and CDR2 YENEEA. Looking up the rest from reference TRBV11-3 and TRBJ2-1 gives the full variable domain: EAGVVQSPRYKIIEKKQPVAFWCNPISGHNTLYWYLQNLGQGPELLIRYENEEAVDDSQLPKDRFSAERLKGVDSTLKIQPAELGDSAVYLCASSLGAARSTNEQFFGPGTRLTVL.

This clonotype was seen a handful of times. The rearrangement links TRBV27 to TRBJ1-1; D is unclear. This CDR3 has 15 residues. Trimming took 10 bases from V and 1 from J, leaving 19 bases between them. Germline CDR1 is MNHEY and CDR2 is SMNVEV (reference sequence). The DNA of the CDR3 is TGTGCCACGTCCATACATAGTGCCCAGAACACTGAAGCTTTCTTT. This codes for CATSIHSAQNTEAFF.

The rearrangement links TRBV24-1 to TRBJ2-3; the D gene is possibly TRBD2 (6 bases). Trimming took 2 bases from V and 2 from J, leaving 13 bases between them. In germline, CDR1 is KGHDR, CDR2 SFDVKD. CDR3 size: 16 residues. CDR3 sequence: CATSDSGRGDTDTQYF. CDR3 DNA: TGTGCCACCAGTGATTCGGGGCGGGGCGACACAGATACGCAGTATTTT.

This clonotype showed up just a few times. CDR3 in DNA: TGTGCCAGCAGCTTAGGGGGCGACGGCACTGAAGCTTTCTTT. As protein: CASSLGGDGTEAFF. The chain recombines TRBV7-9 with TRBJ1-1; possible D gene TRBD1, 5 bases. This CDR3 comprises 14 residues. In germline, CDR1 is SEHNR, CDR2 FQNEAQ (reference sequence). V was trimmed by 1 base and J by 4 bases, leaving 10 bases between them.

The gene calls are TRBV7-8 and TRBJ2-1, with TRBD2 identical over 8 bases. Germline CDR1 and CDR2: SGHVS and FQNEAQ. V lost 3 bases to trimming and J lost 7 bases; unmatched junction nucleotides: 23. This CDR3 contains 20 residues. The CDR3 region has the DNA TGTGCCAGCAGCTTGGGAAATAGGGCGGTACTAGCGGTTACGGGGAATGAGCAGTTCTTC. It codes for CASSLGNRAVLAVTGNEQFF. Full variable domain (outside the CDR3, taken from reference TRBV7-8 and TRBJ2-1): GAGVSQSPRYKVAKRGQDVALRCDPISGHVSLFWYQQALGQGPEFLTYFQNEAQLDKSGLPSDRFFAERPEGSVSTLKIQRTQQEDSAVYLCASSLGNRAVLAVTGNEQFFGPGTRLTVL.

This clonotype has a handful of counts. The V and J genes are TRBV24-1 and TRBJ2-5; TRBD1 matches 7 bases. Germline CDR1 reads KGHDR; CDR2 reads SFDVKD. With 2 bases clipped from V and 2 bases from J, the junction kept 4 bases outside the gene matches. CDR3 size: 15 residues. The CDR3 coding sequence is TGTGCCACCAGTGATTGGGGCAGGGGGCAAGAGACCCAGTACTTC. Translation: CATSDWGRGQETQYF.

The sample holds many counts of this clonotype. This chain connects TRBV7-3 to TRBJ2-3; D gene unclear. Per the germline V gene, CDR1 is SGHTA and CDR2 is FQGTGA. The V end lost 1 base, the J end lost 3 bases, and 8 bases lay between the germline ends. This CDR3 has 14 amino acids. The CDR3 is CASSLMGSTDTQYF. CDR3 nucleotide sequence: TGTGCCAGCAGCTTAATGGGAAGTACAGATACGCAGTATTTT.

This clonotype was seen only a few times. The CDR3: CASSLVGLAASSYEQYF. CDR3 nucleotides: TGTGCCAGCAGCTTAGTCGGATTAGCGGCAAGCTCCTACGAGCAGTACTTC. V gene TRBV11-2 combines with J gene TRBJ2-7, with a possible D match to TRBD2 (6 bases). The V gene lost 1 base and the J gene lost 0 bases, with 16 bases spanning the gap. Germline CDR1 and CDR2: SGHAT and FQNNGV. This CDR3 region has 17 residues.

For the CDR3, the DNA is TGTGCCAGCAGCTCCCGGGGGGACAATGAGCAGTTCTTC. Its protein product is CASSSRGDNEQFF. The rearrangement joins TRBV11-3 to TRBJ2-1; 7 nucleotides align to TRBD2. V lost 4 bases to trimming and J lost 5 bases; unmatched junction nucleotides: 2. CDR1 and CDR2 from the germline V gene are SGHNT and YENEEA. This CDR3 has 13 residues.